Shown below are 16 T cell receptor beta chains from a single sample sequenced in a study. MiXCR, run by TCRdb on the 5' RACE reads, gives a single entry per CDR3 protein. Here the sample spans roughly 52,000 distinct CDR3 sequences, 17% being singletons. Sequencing input: naive CD4+ T cells sorted from blood. The sample's subset: naive CD4+ T cells, CD4+CD45RA+CD25-. The receptors derive from a female donor with breast cancer.

The gene calls are TRBV20-1 and TRBJ2-1, with a weak D call TRBD2 (5 bases). Germline CDR1 is DFQATT and CDR2 is SNEGSKA (reference sequence). V was clipped by 5 bases and J by 0 bases, with 14 bases between them. This CDR3 has 15 residues. The DNA of the CDR3 is TGCAGTGCTCCGAGCGGATTAAGCTCCTACAATGAGCAGTTCTTC. Its translation: CSAPSGLSSYNEQFF.

The chain links TRBV5-1 to TRBJ2-7; 9 nucleotides line up with TRBD2. Germline loops: CDR1 SGHRS, CDR2 YFSETQ. There are 15 residues in the CDR3. V was pared by 1 base and J by 3 bases, with 5 bases of the junction left unmatched. CDR3 in DNA: TGCGCCAGCAGCTTGATGGGACTAGCAGACTACGAGCAGTACTTC. Amino acid sequence: CASSLMGLADYEQYF.

This clonotype occurred a few times. The chain recombines TRBV28 with TRBJ2-7; D remains ambiguous. V gave up 6 bases and J gave up 6 bases, with 9 bases separating them. Per germline, CDR1 MDHEN and CDR2 SYDVKM. The CDR3 runs 11 residues. CDR3 sequence reads: CASSHYGEQYF. The CDR3 DNA follows: TGTGCCAGCAGCCATTACGGCGAGCAGTACTTC.

This clonotype was detected a few times. One end of the junction fails to match germline, which may point to a read error. V and J are TRBV12-3 or TRBV12-4 and TRBJ1-3, with 9 positions matching TRBD1. The CDR3 sequence is 16 residues long. In nucleotides, the CDR3 is TGTGCCTGCAGTTTAAGGGACAGGGTTACTGGAAACACCATATATTTT. Protein: CACSLRDRVTGNTIYF.

This clonotype came up a few times. The CDR3 region has the DNA TGTGCCAGCAGCCCCCGGACACTAGCGGGAGATACGCAGTATTTT. It translates to CASSPRTLAGDTQYF. This chain connects TRBV7-9 to TRBJ2-3, with TRBD2 matching over 9 bases. Losses at the gene ends were 5 bases for V and 5 bases for J; bases not matched to a gene: 8. This CDR3 comprises 15 residues. CDR1 is SEHNR and CDR2 is FQNEAQ in the germline V gene (reference sequence).

As to this clonotype: A much more abundant neighbour one base away suggests this may be a read error. The chain combines TRBV10-3 with TRBJ2-7; unclear D gene. Germline CDR1 and CDR2: ENHRY and SYGVKD. The CDR3 has 14 residues. The CDR3 loop reads CAIGDPPGFYEQYF. The CDR3 DNA reads TGTGCCATCGGTGACCCCCCCGGATTCTACGAGCAGTACTTC.

The chain uses TRBV7-2 and TRBJ2-1; a weak D match, TRBD2 (7 bases). Between the trimmed V and J ends, which lost 2 bases and 8 bases, there was a span of 19 bases. Germline V gene sequence: CDR1 SGHTA, CDR2 FQGNSA. This CDR3 comprises 16 residues. As DNA, the CDR3 is TGTGCCAGCAGCTTACCCCTAGGGAGGGGGAGGTATGAGCAGTTCTTC. It yields the protein CASSLPLGRGRYEQFF.

This clonotype showed up just a few times. This chain links TRBV29-1 with TRBJ2-3; TRBD2 matches 14 bases. Trimming took 6 bases from V and 6 from J; bases not matched to a gene: 8. CDR3 size: 15 residues. Germline loops: CDR1 SQVTM, CDR2 ANQGSEA. The CDR3 nucleotides read TGCAGCGTGGACCGGACTAGCGGGAGGAAGGATACGCAGTATTTT. It yields the protein CSVDRTSGRKDTQYF.

Worth noting for this clonotype: This may stem from a read error, because a much larger clone lies one nucleotide away. Written as DNA, the CDR3 is TGCAGTGCTAGAGATCCCGACAGGGGGAACACTGGAGCTTTCTTT. It translates to CSARDPDRGNTGAFF. V is TRBV20-1 and J is TRBJ1-1; 9 bases are shared with TRBD1. The CDR3 is 15 residues long. Per germline, CDR1 DFQATT and CDR2 SNEGSKA (reference sequence).

The rearrangement joins TRBV6-4 to TRBJ2-2; no clear D gene. Germline V gives CDR1 MRHNA, CDR2 SNTAGT. The CDR3 runs to 13 residues. The V gene lost 2 bases and the J gene lost 3 bases, with 4 bases spanning the gap. The CDR3 sequence is CASSDRDTGELFF. The CDR3, as DNA: TGTGCCAGCAGTGACAGGGACACCGGGGAGCTGTTTTTT.

The V and J genes are TRBV18 and TRBJ1-2, with 8 bases that match TRBD1. The CDR3 has 14 amino acids. The V and J ends lost 8 bases and 8 bases, in that order; junction bases with no gene match: 13. CDR1 and CDR2 from the germline V gene are KGHSH and LQKENI. CDR3: CASPQDRADGGYTF. CDR3 DNA sequence: TGTGCCAGCCCGCAGGACAGGGCTGATGGCGGCTACACCTTC.

This clonotype has a count of ten or more. The rearrangement links TRBV29-1 to TRBJ1-2; unclear D gene. Trimming removed 4 bases at V and 4 bases at J, with 7 bases between. The CDR3 length is 11 residues. Germline V lookup: CDR1 SQVTM, CDR2 ANQGSEA. The CDR3 is CSVVEVYGYTF. As DNA, the CDR3 is TGCAGCGTTGTGGAGGTCTATGGCTACACCTTC.

This clonotype turned up a few times. The V and J genes are TRBV5-1 and TRBJ2-3, with TRBD2 matching over 9 bases. V dropped 8 bases and J dropped 2; count of bases not matched to a gene: 12. The CDR3 is 16 residues long. Germline-derived CDR1 and CDR2 are SGHRS and YFSETQ. CDR3 sequence reads: CASRSAREGYTDTQYF. The CDR3, as DNA: TGCGCCAGTCGTAGTGCGCGGGAGGGATACACAGATACGCAGTATTTT.

This clonotype was recorded many times. V gene TRBV9 combines with J gene TRBJ1-1, with TRBD1 matching over 7 bases. Unmatched junction bases numbered 12, after V lost 1 base and J lost 6 bases. This CDR3 is built from 16 residues. CDR1 is SGDLS and CDR2 is YYNGEE in the germline V gene. Here the CDR3 reads CASSVSGRGQGAEAFF. The CDR3 DNA reads as TGTGCCAGCAGCGTAAGCGGTAGGGGGCAGGGGGCTGAAGCTTTCTTT.

V usage is TRBV11-3 and J usage is TRBJ2-7; D possibly corresponds to TRBD2 (6 bases). The germline V and J ends were trimmed by 2 bases and 2 bases, with 13 bases remaining between them. Per germline, CDR1 SGHNT and CDR2 YENEEA. The CDR3 sequence is 15 residues long. CDR3 loop: CASSLSGTDTYEQYF. The CDR3 region has the DNA TGTGCCAGCAGCTTATCCGGGACTGATACCTACGAGCAGTACTTC. The variable domain in full, completed from reference TRBV11-3 and TRBJ2-7, reads EAGVVQSPRYKIIEKKQPVAFWCNPISGHNTLYWYLQNLGQGPELLIRYENEEAVDDSQLPKDRFSAERLKGVDSTLKIQPAELGDSAVYLCASSLSGTDTYEQYFGPGTRLTVT.

This clonotype was found many times. The CDR3 sequence: CSALTSGKSSYNEQFF. In DNA form, the CDR3 reads TGCAGCGCCCTGACTAGCGGCAAGAGCTCCTACAATGAGCAGTTCTTC. The chain is built from TRBV29-1 and TRBJ2-1; 9 bases align to TRBD2. Germline V gives CDR1 SQVTM, CDR2 ANQGSEA. Trimming took 7 bases from V and 0 from J; bases not matched to a gene: 10. This CDR3 contains 16 residues.